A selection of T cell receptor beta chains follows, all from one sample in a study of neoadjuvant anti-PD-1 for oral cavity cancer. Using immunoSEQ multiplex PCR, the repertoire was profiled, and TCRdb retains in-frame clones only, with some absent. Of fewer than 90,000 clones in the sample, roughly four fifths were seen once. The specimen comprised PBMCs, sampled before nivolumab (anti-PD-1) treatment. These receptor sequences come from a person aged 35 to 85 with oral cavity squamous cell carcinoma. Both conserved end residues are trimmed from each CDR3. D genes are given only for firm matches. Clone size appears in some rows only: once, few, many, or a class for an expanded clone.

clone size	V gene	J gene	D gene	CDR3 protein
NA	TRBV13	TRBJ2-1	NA	ASSVWTEYNEQF
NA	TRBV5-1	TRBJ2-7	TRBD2	ASSTGTSGSSYEQY
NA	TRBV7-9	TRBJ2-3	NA	ASSLGQGLATDTQY
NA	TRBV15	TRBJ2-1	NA	ATSRNKPTTYEQF
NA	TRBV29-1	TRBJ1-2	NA	SVDPRGSPYGYT
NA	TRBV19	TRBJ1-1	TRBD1	ASSQNPGQGSTEAF
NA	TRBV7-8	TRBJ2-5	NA	ASSFGTRETQY
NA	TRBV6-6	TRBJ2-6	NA	ASRPTGFGANVLT
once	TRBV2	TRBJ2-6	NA	ASCTGPSGANVLT
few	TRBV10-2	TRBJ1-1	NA	ASSEQGRSTEAF
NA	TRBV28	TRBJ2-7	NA	ASTPGGVLYEQY
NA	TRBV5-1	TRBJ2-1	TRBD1	ASSFKRQGNEQF
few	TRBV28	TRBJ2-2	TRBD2	ASRDSGRVTGELF
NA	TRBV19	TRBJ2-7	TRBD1	ASSGPGGVYEQY
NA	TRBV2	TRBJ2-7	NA	ASSERQTD
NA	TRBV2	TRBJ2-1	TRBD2	ASSERMASGVNEQF
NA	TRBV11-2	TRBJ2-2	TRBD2	ASSLGLAGLTGELF
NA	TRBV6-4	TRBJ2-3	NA	ASSEGATDTQY
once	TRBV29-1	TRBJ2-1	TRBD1	SVGDSANEQF
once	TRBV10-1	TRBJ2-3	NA	ASSGEGRTDTQY
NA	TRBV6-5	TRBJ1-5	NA	ASSASGGSNQPQH
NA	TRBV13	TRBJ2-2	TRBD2	ASSPGLAGAAGELF
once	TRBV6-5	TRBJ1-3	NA	ASSSPGGGNTIY
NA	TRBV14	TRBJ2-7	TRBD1	ASSPFPGQGSYEQY
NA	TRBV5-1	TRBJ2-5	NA	ASRVEQGGTQY
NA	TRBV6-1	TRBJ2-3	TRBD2	ASSEAVASGILETDTQY
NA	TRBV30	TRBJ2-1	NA	AWAAVAAEDEQF
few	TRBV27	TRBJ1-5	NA	ASSFLGAQPQH
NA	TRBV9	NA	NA	ASSVGPARFEQY
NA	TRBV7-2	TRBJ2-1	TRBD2	ASSSTSATYNEQF
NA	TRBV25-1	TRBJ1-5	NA	ASSEYGYSNQPQH
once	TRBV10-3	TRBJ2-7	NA	AISAGSKTSYEQY
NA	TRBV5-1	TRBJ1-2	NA	ASSLEGLGYT
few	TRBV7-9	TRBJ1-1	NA	ASSLQNTEAF
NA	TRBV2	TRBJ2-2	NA	ASSVYSQGLGELF
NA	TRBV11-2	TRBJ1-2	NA	ASSATGLGYT
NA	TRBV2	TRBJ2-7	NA	ASSVGLFYEQY
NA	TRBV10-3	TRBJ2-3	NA	AISVARTDTQY
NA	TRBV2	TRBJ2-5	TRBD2	ASSEWTSEGAQY
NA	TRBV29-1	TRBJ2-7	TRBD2	SITGTSGPMKSYEQY